The clone carrying this T cell receptor (beta chain) was seen many times. Its target is not known. This CDR3 has 16 amino acids. V was clipped by 6 bases and J by 0 bases; unmatched bases: 10. CDR1 is MNHNS, CDR2 SASEGT, per germline. The sample is drawn from a study of regulatory T cells in long-lasting Graves disease. Building of the TCR beta libraries involved iRepertoire HTBI primers and Arm-PCR of CDR3 regions. TCRdb re-analysed the multiplex PCR reads in MiXCR, keeping a single row per CDR3 protein. The sample contains 300,000 to 400,000 distinct CDR3 sequences, about 20% of which appear only once. Specified time point: persistent/refractory GD, antithyroid drugs over 5 years with positive TRAb. Generation of the TCR library employed RNA extracted from PBMCs. Overall study results and limits: TRBV28, TRBJ1-2 and TRBJ2-5 emerged as the favored segments in persistent disease.

The V call is TRBV6-1, the J call TRBJ1-1; TRBD1 aligns across 7 bases. The clonotype comes from a female donor with Graves disease. Source: peripheral blood mononuclear cells (PBMCs), taken when the disease was refractory, from a patient treated with antithyroid drugs. The CDR3 loop is CASRKSTGPMNTEAFF. The CDR3 region has the DNA TGTGCCAGCAGAAAATCGACAGGGCCCATGAACACTGAAGCTTTCTTT.